This is a list of T cell receptor beta chains from one sample in a study of CD8 T cell repertoires and HIV-1 epitope variants. Clones were sequenced by immunoSEQ multiplex PCR, and TCRdb holds only the in-frame ones, with some missing. The sample has about 2,500 clones, 72% seen once. Antigens of these TCRs are unknown. The sequencing input was cultured CD8+ T cells derived from PBMCs. All receptors come from a male donor with HIV. Both conserved end residues are part of each CDR3. D genes are given only for firm matches. Expanded clones are given a class, and other clones once, few, many or no size at all.

V gene: TRBV5-1
D gene: -
clone size: -
J gene: TRBJ2-7
CDR3 protein: CASSLDPNQYEQYF
CDR3 DNA: TGCGCCAGCAGCTTGGACCCAAATCAATACGAGCAGTACTTC

V gene: TRBV19
D gene: TRBD1
clone size: -
J gene: TRBJ1-5
CDR3 protein: CASSIGQGALRAQHF
CDR3 DNA: TGTGCCAGTAGTATAGGCCAGGGGGCGCTTAGGGCCCAGCATTTT

V gene: TRBV7-2
D gene: -
clone size: -
J gene: TRBJ2-1
CDR3 protein: CASSLVRGLNEQFF
CDR3 DNA: TGTGCCAGCAGCTTAGTGCGGGGTCTCAATGAGCAGTTCTTC

V gene: TRBV4-1
D gene: -
clone size: few
J gene: TRBJ2-5
CDR3 protein: CASSQEWAEGETQYF
CDR3 DNA: TGCGCCAGCAGCCAAGAGTGGGCAGAAGGGGAGACCCAGTACTTC

V gene: TRBV28
D gene: TRBD1
clone size: -
J gene: TRBJ1-2
CDR3 protein: CASSWPGGLTGYTF
CDR3 DNA: TGTGCCAGCAGTTGGCCAGGGGGTTTAACCGGCTACACCTTC

V gene: TRBV5-4
D gene: -
clone size: -
J gene: TRBJ2-5
CDR3 protein: CASSPSWVSQETQYF
CDR3 DNA: TGTGCCAGCAGCCCGTCATGGGTGTCCCAAGAGACCCAGTACTTC

V gene: TRBV9
D gene: TRBD2
clone size: -
J gene: TRBJ2-3
CDR3 protein: CASSVRLAGGPSTDTQYF
CDR3 DNA: TGTGCCAGCAGCGTGAGGCTAGCGGGGGGCCCTAGCACAGATACGCAGTATTTT

V gene: TRBV5-6
D gene: -
clone size: -
J gene: TRBJ2-3
CDR3 protein: CASSQPPPRRFTDTQYF
CDR3 DNA: TGTGCCAGCAGTCAGCCCCCACCCAGAAGATTCACAGATACGCAGTATTTT

V gene: TRBV13
D gene: -
clone size: -
J gene: TRBJ2-7
CDR3 protein: CASSLDSYEQYF
CDR3 DNA: TGTGCCAGCAGCTTGGACTCCTACGAGCAGTACTTC

V gene: TRBV28
D gene: TRBD1
clone size: -
J gene: TRBJ2-7
CDR3 protein: CASSLTGVNEQYF
CDR3 DNA: TGTGCCAGCAGTTTAACAGGGGTCAACGAGCAGTACTTC

V gene: TRBV25-1
D gene: -
clone size: -
J gene: TRBJ2-7
CDR3 protein: CASSGVQGHSYEQYF
CDR3 DNA: TGTGCCAGCAGTGGTGTCCAGGGCCACTCCTACGAGCAGTACTTC

V gene: TRBV7-8
D gene: -
clone size: few
J gene: TRBJ1-5
CDR3 protein: CASSLTQVGAGQPQHF
CDR3 DNA: TGTGCCAGCAGTCTTACCCAGGTCGGGGCAGGGCAGCCCCAGCATTTT

V gene: TRBV6-4
D gene: TRBD1
clone size: few
J gene: TRBJ1-2
CDR3 protein: CASSVPPRDRGLVYGYTF
CDR3 DNA: TGTGCCAGCAGTGTCCCCCCCAGGGACAGGGGGCTTGTCTATGGCTACACCTTC

V gene: TRBV5-1
D gene: -
clone size: -
J gene: TRBJ2-7
CDR3 protein: CASRPDSYEQYF
CDR3 DNA: TGCGCCAGCAGGCCCGATTCCTACGAGCAGTACTTC

V gene: TRBV10-3
D gene: -
clone size: -
J gene: TRBJ1-1
CDR3 protein: CAIREMNTEAFF
CDR3 DNA: TGTGCCATCAGGGAAATGAACACTGAAGCTTTCTTT

V gene: TRBV6-1
D gene: -
clone size: -
J gene: TRBJ1-3
CDR3 protein: CASSEDRASGNTIYF
CDR3 DNA: TGTGCCAGCAGTGAAGACAGGGCCTCTGGAAACACCATATATTTT

V gene: TRBV7-8
D gene: -
clone size: -
J gene: TRBJ1-1
CDR3 protein: CASSRGNTEAFF
CDR3 DNA: TGTGCCAGCAGCAGGGGGAACACTGAAGCTTTCTTT

V gene: TRBV6-6
D gene: TRBD1
clone size: few
J gene: TRBJ1-2
CDR3 protein: CASSYGTGALHYGYTF
CDR3 DNA: TGTGCCAGCAGTTACGGGACAGGGGCTCTTCACTATGGCTACACCTTC

V gene: TRBV6-5
D gene: TRBD1
clone size: -
J gene: TRBJ1-1
CDR3 protein: CASRTTRTGVAEAFF
CDR3 DNA: TGTGCCAGCAGAACCACTAGGACAGGGGTTGCTGAAGCTTTCTTT

V gene: TRBV5-8
D gene: -
clone size: -
J gene: TRBJ2-7
CDR3 protein: CASSLEGSYEQYF
CDR3 DNA: TGTGCCAGCAGCTTGGAGGGGAGCTACGAGCAGTACTTC

V gene: TRBV5-4
D gene: TRBD2
clone size: -
J gene: TRBJ2-2
CDR3 protein: CASSQGLAGRTGELFF
CDR3 DNA: TGTGCCAGCAGCCAGGGACTAGCGGGGCGGACGGGGGAGCTGTTTTTT

V gene: TRBV7-8
D gene: -
clone size: -
J gene: TRBJ2-2
CDR3 protein: CASRRDSNTGELFF
CDR3 DNA: TGTGCCAGTCGTAGGGACTCCAACACCGGGGAGCTGTTTTTT

V gene: TRBV7-2
D gene: TRBD2
clone size: -
J gene: TRBJ2-2
CDR3 protein: CASSLRFQTSSGTGELFF
CDR3 DNA: TGTGCCAGCAGCCTCCGGTTCCAGACTAGCTCGGGCACCGGGGAGCTGTTTTTT

V gene: TRBV6-5
D gene: TRBD2
clone size: -
J gene: TRBJ2-1
CDR3 protein: CASSYSTTSGGNEQFF
CDR3 DNA: TGTGCCAGCAGTTACTCGACGACTAGCGGGGGTAATGAGCAGTTCTTC

V gene: TRBV15
D gene: -
clone size: -
J gene: TRBJ2-5
CDR3 protein: CATSRERVSETQYF
CDR3 DNA: TGTGCCACCAGCAGAGAAAGGGTCTCAGAGACCCAGTACTTC

V gene: TRBV30
D gene: -
clone size: -
J gene: TRBJ2-7
CDR3 protein: CAWSGVGTYEQYF
CDR3 DNA: TGTGCCTGGAGTGGTGTGGGTACCTACGAGCAGTACTTC

V gene: TRBV30
D gene: -
clone size: -
J gene: TRBJ2-7
CDR3 protein: CAWRVDNSYEQYF
CDR3 DNA: TGTGCCTGGAGGGTAGACAACTCCTACGAGCAGTACTTC

V gene: TRBV7-8
D gene: TRBD2
clone size: -
J gene: TRBJ2-3
CDR3 protein: CASSLWEGEVVDTQYF
CDR3 DNA: TGTGCCAGCAGCTTATGGGAGGGTGAGGTGGTAGATACGCAGTATTTT

V gene: TRBV5-4
D gene: TRBD2
clone size: -
J gene: TRBJ2-3
CDR3 protein: CASSHGTSGSLGDTQYF
CDR3 DNA: TGTGCCAGCAGCCACGGGACTAGCGGGAGCTTGGGAGATACGCAGTATTTT